A single sample gave rise to the 20 T cell receptor beta chains below, sequenced in a study of blood T cells in healthy people across ages. The second PCR ran roughly 7 to 12 cycles with a sample-barcoded 5' primer and J-beta primers. Each CDR3 protein is one row after TCRdb ran MiXCR on the 5' RACE reads. The sample consists of 1.4 million or so distinct CDR3 sequences, approximately 43% of them appearing once. Input material: blood. The receptors here all came from a woman aged 18-29 years in good health.

The chain has TRBV20-1 and TRBJ2-7; D is unresolved. The CDR3 runs 12 residues. The germline CDR1 and CDR2 sequences are DFQATT and SNEGSKA (reference sequence). V lost 6 bases and J 3 bases, leaving 12 bases between the germline ends. Written as DNA, the CDR3 is TGCAGTGCCCCAGCCCTCCACTACGAGCAGTACTTC. It yields the protein CSAPALHYEQYF.

The table lists this clonotype with a few counts. The chain couples TRBV20-1 to TRBJ2-7; 8 nucleotides match TRBD1. Unmatched junction bases numbered 5, after V lost 3 bases and J lost 1 base. The length of the CDR3 is 14 residues. The germline gives CDR1 DFQATT, CDR2 SNEGSKA (reference sequence). In DNA form, the CDR3 reads TGCAGTGCTAGGGTCGGACAGGGATCCTACGAGCAGTACTTC. Its translation is CSARVGQGSYEQYF.

V is TRBV13 and J is TRBJ2-5, with 12 bases aligning to TRBD2. This CDR3 has 18 residues. After removal of 3 bases from V and 0 bases from J, the junction contained 8 bases not matched to a gene. In germline, CDR1 is PRHDT, CDR2 FYEKMQ (reference sequence). CDR3 DNA: TGTGCCAGCAGCTTCCGACTAGCGGGGGCCCAGTACCAAGAGACCCAGTACTTC. The encoded protein is CASSFRLAGAQYQETQYF. Full variable domain (outside the CDR3, taken from reference TRBV13 and TRBJ2-5): AAGVIQSPRHLIKEKRETATLKCYPIPRHDTVYWYQQGPGQDPQFLISFYEKMQSDKGSIPDRFSAQQFSDYHSELNMSSLELGDSALYFCASSFRLAGAQYQETQYFGPGTRLLVL.

This clonotype turned up a few times. The chain recombines TRBV25-1 with TRBJ2-1; D not certain. The DNA end is more similar to TRBJ2-7, so the J call may be wrong. The CDR3 loop spans 15 amino acids. Germline V lookup: CDR1 MGHDK, CDR2 SYGVNS. CDR3: CASSETLRSYNEQYF. For the CDR3, the DNA is TGTGCCAGCAGTGAGACTCTTCGCTCCTACAATGAGCAGTACTTC.

This clonotype has a handful of counts. The V gene is TRBV5-1, the J gene TRBJ1-1; no reliable D call. V was clipped by 0 bases and J by 5 bases, with 8 bases between them. CDR1 and CDR2 (germline): SGHRS, YFSETQ. The CDR3 is 13 amino acids. The CDR3 sequence is CASSLERWTEAFF. CDR3 DNA sequence: TGCGCCAGCAGCTTGGAGCGATGGACTGAAGCTTTCTTT.

The chain employs TRBV20-1 and TRBJ2-7, with a tentative D call TRBD1 (6 bases). Trimming stripped 6 bases from V and 7 bases from J, with 28 bases between. From germline, CDR1 is DFQATT and CDR2 SNEGSKA (reference sequence). CDR3 length: 16 amino acids. CDR3 region: CSAITIDRRYYNEQYF. The DNA of the CDR3 is TGCAGTGCCATCACTATCGACAGGCGCTACTACAATGAGCAGTACTTC.

This clonotype was counted many times. The chain has TRBV29-1 and TRBJ2-7; TRBD1 aligns across 9 bases. The germline V gene encodes CDR1 SQVTM and CDR2 ANQGSEA. This CDR3 spans 13 amino acids. The CDR3 region has the DNA TGCAGTGCTGGGACAGGGAGCTCCTACGAGCAGTACTTC. Its protein product is CSAGTGSSYEQYF.

The CDR3 DNA is TGTGCCAGCAGCCTGGACAGGGGCGAGCATGGCTACACCTTC. Protein sequence: CASSLDRGEHGYTF. V is TRBV4-2 and J is TRBJ1-2; 9 nucleotides line up with TRBD1. The V gene end was trimmed by 4 bases and the J gene end by 6 bases; junction bases not matched to a gene: 6. In germline, CDR1 is LGHNA, CDR2 YNFKEQ. The CDR3 is 14 amino acids.

In this sample, this clonotype turned up many times. The chain is built from TRBV27 and TRBJ1-1, with TRBD1 as a possible D gene (5 bases). Looked up from germline, CDR1 is MNHEY and CDR2 is SMNVEV (reference sequence). V was trimmed by 6 bases and J by 4 bases, leaving 15 bases between them. The length of the CDR3 is 14 residues. The CDR3 here is CASSWAGRGTEAFF. CDR3 bases: TGTGCCAGCAGCTGGGCAGGTAGGGGCACTGAAGCTTTCTTT.

This clonotype was seen at least ten times. This chain joins TRBV29-1 and TRBJ2-7; D remains ambiguous. Deletions cut 7 bases from V and 3 bases from J, with 10 bases between. The CDR3 sequence is 11 residues long. Germline V gene data show CDR1 as SQVTM and CDR2 as ANQGSEA. The CDR3 DNA reads TGCAGCGCCTCCGGCCGCTACGAGCAGTACTTC. It is translated as CSASGRYEQYF.

This sequence joins TRBV29-1 and TRBJ1-1; tentative D call: TRBD1 (5 bases). The CDR3 sequence is 13 residues long. V lost 7 bases and J 1 base, leaving 13 bases between the germline ends. Germline loops: CDR1 SQVTM, CDR2 ANQGSEA. The DNA of the CDR3 is TGCAGCGGAGCGCTCCAGGGGAACACTGAAGCTTTCTTT. This codes for CSGALQGNTEAFF.

This chain connects TRBV9 to TRBJ1-4; D might be TRBD1 (6 bases). The CDR3 has 14 amino acids. Germline lookup yields CDR1 SGDLS and CDR2 YYNGEE. V shed 3 bases and J shed 7 bases, with 13 bases lying between them. The chain's CDR3 is CASSERGQPEKLFF. CDR3 sequence (DNA): TGTGCCAGCAGCGAAAGGGGACAACCTGAAAAACTGTTTTTT.

In DNA, the CDR3 is TGCAGTGCGACCCCCCAGCGGGGAGGTTACGAGCAGTACTTC. The encoded protein is CSATPQRGGYEQYF. The chain recombines TRBV20-1 with TRBJ2-7; 7 nucleotides align to TRBD2. Trimming cost V 6 bases and J 4 bases; bases outside gene matches: 12. CDR3 length equals 14 residues. In germline, CDR1 is DFQATT, CDR2 SNEGSKA (reference sequence).

The V gene is TRBV21-1, the J gene TRBJ1-2; whether TRBD1, the table's D call, matches the DNA was not checked. TRBV21-1 is labeled a pseudogene. The CDR3 is made up of 14 amino acids. The CDR3 nucleotides are TGTGCCAGCAGCGTCCGTCGGGCGCGACATGGCTACACCTTC. This translates into CASSVRRARHGYTF.

This clonotype showed up many times. The chain recombines TRBV6-6 with TRBJ2-7; TRBD2 aligns across 11 bases. V shed 2 bases, J shed 6 bases, and the junction held 3 bases outside the gene matches. This CDR3 is built from 14 residues. Per the germline V gene, CDR1 is MNHNY and CDR2 is SVGAGI (reference sequence). This chain's CDR3 is CASSYGTSGGEQYF. The CDR3 coding sequence is TGTGCCAGCAGTTACGGGACTAGCGGAGGCGAGCAGTACTTC.

The CDR3 here is CASSASSRTSGEQYF. The CDR3 DNA reads as TGCGCCAGCAGCGCGAGCTCTAGGACTAGCGGGGAGCAGTACTTC. The V call is TRBV5-1, the J call TRBJ2-5; TRBD2 matches 12 bases. The CDR3 runs to 15 residues. Germline V gene sequence: CDR1 SGHRS, CDR2 YFSETQ. V dropped 4 bases and J dropped 11; count of bases not matched to a gene: 12.

The sample holds a few counts of this clonotype. The V gene is TRBV12-3 or TRBV12-4, the J gene TRBJ2-5, with D possibly being TRBD1 (6 bases). Gene TRBJ2-7 matches the end of the DNA better, so the J call may be wrong. CDR3 size: 14 residues. This chain's CDR3 is CASSAHRDRDEQYF. In DNA, the CDR3 is TGTGCCAGCAGTGCGCACAGGGACCGGGACGAGCAGTACTTC.

This chain connects TRBV6-2 or TRBV6-3 to TRBJ2-4; maybe TRBD2 (5 bases). Trimming stripped 8 bases from V and 0 bases from J, with 17 bases between. CDR3 length: 16 amino acids. Per the germline V gene, CDR1 is MNHEY and CDR2 is SVGEGT. CDR3 in amino acids: CASSSTRTEAKNIQYF. CDR3 DNA: TGTGCCAGCTCTAGTACCCGGACTGAAGCCAAAAACATTCAGTACTTC.

The genes are TRBV9 and TRBJ1-5, with D maybe TRBD1 (6 bases). Deletions cut 0 bases from V and 2 bases from J, with 9 bases between. From germline, CDR1 is SGDLS and CDR2 YYNGEE. The CDR3 sequence is 15 residues long. The CDR3 sequence: CASSVGRGGNQPQHF. In DNA form, the CDR3 reads TGTGCCAGCAGCGTAGGGAGGGGGGGCAATCAGCCCCAGCATTTT.

The V call is TRBV9, the J call TRBJ2-1; the D gene is possibly TRBD2 (5 bases). Germline CDR1 SGDLS, CDR2 YYNGEE. The V end was cut by 3 bases, the J end by 3 bases, with 16 bases between. There are 16 residues in the CDR3. CDR3 sequence: CASSAGLATLYNEQFF. Written as DNA, the CDR3 is TGTGCCAGCAGCGCCGGCTTAGCGACACTCTACAATGAGCAGTTCTTC.